This T cell receptor (beta chain) was sequenced during a study of CXCR3-negative and CXCR3-positive naive CD8 T cells. General observations from the study: CXCR3-positive naive cells had more hydrophobic TRB CDR3s than CXCR3-negative naive cells.

In regard to this clonotype: Antigen: not known.

The CDR3 totals 14 residues. 5' RACE that incorporated UMI labels was used to prepare the TRB cDNA libraries. TCRdb reprocessed the 5' RACE reads and stores each CDR3 protein as one record, lacking DNA. The sample data list tens of thousands of distinct CDR3 sequences. This receptor was taken from a human donor in good health. Some clones in this sample may be carry-over from other donors' samples. This sequence joins TRBV12-3 or TRBV12-4 and TRBJ2-7; as DNA is missing, the TRBD1 call by TCRdb cannot be tested. The sequenced sample consisted of naive CXCR3- CD8+ T cells from blood. Subset of the sample: CD45RO-CCR7+CD27+CD95- naive CD8+ T cells lacking CXCR3 (TNR3-). The CDR3 loop is CASRYRQGASEQYF.